These 23 T cell receptor beta chains were all obtained from the same sample, sequenced in a study of blood T cell repertoires in COVID-19. The method was immunoSEQ multiplex PCR; TCRdb's version includes in-frame clones alone and lacks a portion of them. The table lists 200,000 to 300,000 clones, around nine tenths of them singletons. The sequencing sample was made of peripheral blood. All receptors come from a man aged 25-45 years with active or convalescent COVID-19.

The chain joins TRBV3-1 (or the pseudogene TRBV3-2) to TRBJ2-2; tentatively, D is TRBD2 (5 bases). Germline CDR1 is LGHDT and CDR2 is YNNKEL (reference sequence). Trimming stripped 1 base from V and 7 bases from J, with 13 bases between. The CDR3 runs 15 residues. DNA for the CDR3: TGTGCCAGCAGCCAAGTCTACGGGGTTGGCGGGGAGCTGTTTTTT. Translating gives CASSQVYGVGGELFF.

In regard to this clone: One junction end disagrees with the germline gene, perhaps due to a read error. The chain has TRBV2 and TRBJ2-1; a weak D match, TRBD1 (6 bases). Germline values: CDR1 SNHLY, CDR2 FYNNEI. The CDR3 has 16 residues. In nucleotides, the CDR3 is TGTGCCAGCAGTGAGGGCAGGCAGGGGCCCTACAGTGAGCAGTTCTTC. The encoded protein is CASSEGRQGPYSEQFF.

V usage is TRBV4-2 and J usage is TRBJ2-7; 8 nucleotides line up with TRBD1. The length of the CDR3 is 17 residues. Germline assignment: CDR1 LGHNA and CDR2 YNFKEQ. Germline trimming cut 0 bases from V and 0 bases from J; bases unmatched to any gene: 7. The chain's CDR3 is CASSQDQNRGDSYEQYF. The CDR3 DNA reads as TGTGCCAGCAGCCAAGATCAAAACAGGGGGGACTCCTACGAGCAGTACTTC.

This clone was seen a few times. The chain employs TRBV6-4 and TRBJ2-1; 11 bases fit TRBD2. Trimming at V came to 8 bases and at J to 9 bases, leaving 12 bases not matched to a gene. Germline CDR1 and CDR2: MRHNA and SNTAGT. This CDR3 has 15 residues. The CDR3 sequence: CASAETSGERGEQFF. CDR3 coding DNA: TGTGCCAGCGCGGAGACTAGCGGGGAAAGGGGTGAGCAGTTCTTC.

The chain carries TRBV6-1 and TRBJ1-5; 8 nucleotides agree with TRBD1. CDR3 length: 16 amino acids. Germline V gene lookup returns CDR1 MNHNS and CDR2 SASEGT. The V gene end was trimmed by 4 bases and the J gene end by 4 bases; junction bases not matched to a gene: 9. DNA for the CDR3: TGTGCCAGCAGTGTCGGGGCAGGGGGCATAAATCAGCCCCAGCATTTT. Residues: CASSVGAGGINQPQHF.

V gene TRBV3-1 (or the pseudogene TRBV3-2) combines with J gene TRBJ2-7; D gene unclear. The CDR3 covers 12 residues. V lost 4 bases and J lost 1, with 5 bases in between. Germline CDR1 is LGHDT and CDR2 is YNNKEL (reference sequence). Here the CDR3 reads CASSPASYEQYF. Here the CDR3 DNA reads TGTGCCAGCAGCCCCGCGTCCTACGAGCAGTACTTC.

The chain combines TRBV11-3 with TRBJ2-3, with 8 bases lining up with TRBD2. The germline V gene encodes CDR1 SGHNT and CDR2 YENEEA. The ends lost 3 bases at V and 2 bases at J; junction bases unmatched: 4. CDR3 length: 15 amino acids. The chain's CDR3 is CASSFSGDTTDTQYF. In DNA form, the CDR3 reads TGTGCCAGCAGCTTTAGCGGGGACACCACAGATACGCAGTATTTT.

V and J are TRBV5-5 and TRBJ2-1; D may be TRBD1 (5 bases). V lost 0 bases, J lost 4 bases, and 8 bases lay in between. CDR3 length: 14 amino acids. Per the germline V gene, CDR1 is SGHKS and CDR2 is YYEKEE (reference sequence). This CDR3 is CASSLGQRYNEQFF. The DNA for the CDR3 is TGTGCCAGCAGCTTGGGACAGAGATACAATGAGCAGTTCTTC.

This chain connects TRBV6-2 or TRBV6-3 to TRBJ2-5, with 10 bases lining up with TRBD2. Looked up from germline, CDR1 is MNHEY and CDR2 is SVGEGT. The CDR3 totals 16 residues. The trim removed 5 bases at V and 3 bases at J, leaving 9 bases unmatched. The CDR3 is CASSQIGTSVKETQYF. DNA for the CDR3: TGTGCCAGCAGTCAGATCGGGACTAGCGTTAAAGAGACCCAGTACTTC.

The chain links TRBV30 to TRBJ1-2; 7 nucleotides match TRBD1. The CDR3 is made up of 14 amino acids. The V and J ends lost 4 bases and 8 bases, in that order; junction bases with no gene match: 13. The V gene's germline CDR1 is GTSNPN and CDR2 SVGIG (reference sequence). In nucleotides, the CDR3 is TGTGCCTGGAATCCAGGACAGGACCACTTGGGCTACACCTTC. Protein: CAWNPGQDHLGYTF.

The genes are TRBV5-8 and TRBJ1-6; D is perhaps TRBD1 (6 bases). V was cut by 1 base and J by 7 bases, with 21 bases left in between. From germline, CDR1 is SGHTS and CDR2 YDEGEE. The CDR3 extends over 18 amino acids. The CDR3 nucleotides read TGTGCCAGCAGCTTGAGTCTCCTCGGAAGAACAGGGAATTCACCCCTCCACTTT. It codes for CASSLSLLGRTGNSPLHF.

CDR3 loop: CASSLALDSSPQPQHF. CDR3 DNA: TGTGCCAGCAGCTTAGCGTTGGACAGTAGCCCTCAGCCCCAGCATTTT. The rearrangement uses TRBV11-3 and TRBJ1-5; TRBD1 might be the D (6 bases). This CDR3 has 16 residues. Per the germline V gene, CDR1 is SGHNT and CDR2 is YENEEA. Trimming took off 1 base at V and 6 bases at J, with 16 bases between the two ends.

The chain couples TRBV11-2 to TRBJ1-4; TRBD1 matches at 11 bases. Germline V gives CDR1 SGHAT, CDR2 FQNNGV. The CDR3 totals 15 residues. Losses at the gene ends were 5 bases for V and 7 bases for J; bases not matched to a gene: 6. For the CDR3, the DNA is TGTGCCAGCAGCGCAGGACAGGGGGCGGTTGAAAAACTGTTTTTT. It specifies CASSAGQGAVEKLFF.

This clone has only a few counts. The sample holds other DNA sequences that translate to the same CDR3. V and J are TRBV5-1 and TRBJ1-1; D is unclear. Trimming shortened V by 0 bases and J by 7 bases, and 4 bases separated the two germline ends. Germline values: CDR1 SGHRS, CDR2 YFSETQ. The CDR3 is made up of 11 amino acids. CDR3 DNA sequence: TGCGCCAGCAGCTTGGGCAGTGAAGCTTTCTTT. This codes for CASSLGSEAFF.

The CDR3 DNA sequence: TGTGCCAGCAGTGAAACGGGCAGGGAATTTTGGAGCTACGAGCAGTACTTC. Its translation is CASSETGREFWSYEQYF. The chain combines TRBV6-1 with TRBJ2-7; possible D gene TRBD1, 5 bases. The germline V and J ends were trimmed by 2 bases and 3 bases, with 20 bases remaining between them. The CDR3 contains 17 residues. The V gene's germline CDR1 is MNHNS and CDR2 SASEGT.

The chain is built from TRBV4-2 and TRBJ2-1; 7 bases align to TRBD2. V lost 6 bases and J lost 0; bases outside the gene matches: 8. The CDR3 sequence is 16 residues long. CDR1 and CDR2 (germline): LGHNA, YNFKEQ. The CDR3 bases are TGTGCCAGCAGGCGACTGGGGGGGAGCTCCTACAATGAGCAGTTCTTC. Translated: CASRRLGGSSYNEQFF.

This clone appeared a single time. This sequence joins TRBV6-2 or TRBV6-3 and TRBJ2-5; D not resolved. Germline CDR1 reads MNHEY; CDR2 reads SVGEGT. Trimming removed 6 bases at V and 2 bases at J, with 13 bases between. This CDR3 has 14 amino acids. The CDR3 sequence is CASSPPNKQETQYF. As DNA, the CDR3 is TGTGCCAGCAGCCCTCCCAACAAGCAAGAGACCCAGTACTTC.

V is TRBV7-6 and J is TRBJ1-3, with D perhaps TRBD1 (5 bases). The CDR3 runs 17 residues. Trimming left V 3 bases short and J 0 bases short, with 15 bases between. Germline assignment: CDR1 SGHVS and CDR2 FNYEAQ. CDR3 residues: CASSFGQGPGSGNTIYF. In DNA form, the CDR3 reads TGTGCCAGCAGCTTCGGGCAGGGCCCAGGCTCTGGAAACACCATATATTTT.

The chain has TRBV11-2 and TRBJ1-3, with D possibly being TRBD1 (5 bases). This CDR3 region has 13 residues. The V gene lost 2 bases and the J gene lost 4 bases, with 6 bases spanning the gap. Germline values: CDR1 SGHAT, CDR2 FQNNGV. DNA for the CDR3: TGTGCCAGCAGCTTACAGGGAGGAAACACCATATATTTT. It encodes CASSLQGGNTIYF.

This chain joins TRBV27 and TRBJ1-2; TRBD1 agrees at 7 bases. The CDR3 is 16 residues long. V was pared by 0 bases and J by 4 bases, with 8 bases of the junction left unmatched. Germline values: CDR1 MNHEY, CDR2 SMNVEV (reference sequence). The CDR3 reads CASSLSAGQPFYGYTF. CDR3 nucleotides: TGTGCCAGCAGTTTATCGGCGGGACAGCCCTTCTATGGCTACACCTTC.

The V call is TRBV9, the J call TRBJ1-5; possibly TRBD1 for D (5 bases). The CDR3 is made up of 14 amino acids. Between the trimmed V and J ends, which lost 3 bases and 1 base, there was a span of 8 bases. Germline lookup yields CDR1 SGDLS and CDR2 YYNGEE. The CDR3 sequence is CASSGTPSNQPQHF. In DNA form, the CDR3 reads TGTGCCAGCAGCGGGACACCGAGCAATCAGCCCCAGCATTTT.

The genes are TRBV5-1 and TRBJ2-7; D unclear. Trimming left V 0 bases short and J 6 bases short, with 10 bases between. Germline V lookup: CDR1 SGHRS, CDR2 YFSETQ. The CDR3 is 13 amino acids. CDR3 DNA sequence: TGCGCCAGCAGCTTGGATGTACTTGCCGAGCAGTACTTC. Translating it yields CASSLDVLAEQYF.

The chain combines TRBV25-1 with TRBJ1-6, with 8 bases aligning to TRBD1. CDR3 length equals 17 residues. Unmatched junction bases numbered 10, after V lost 1 base and J lost 8 bases. CDR1 and CDR2 from the germline V gene are MGHDK and SYGVNS. DNA for the CDR3: TGTGCCAGCAGTGAATTCATGGCAGGGGGCAATGATTCACCCCTCCACTTT. It encodes CASSEFMAGGNDSPLHF.